This T cell receptor (beta chain) derives from a study of cytomegalovirus exposure and HLA in healthy donors. Whole-study findings and limits: Rarity marked most TCR sequences, yet some public TCRs occurred in many donors.

TCRdb keeps only in-frame clones here, not all; method: immunoSEQ multiplex PCR. This table holds about 160,000 clones, less than 90% found once. Germline V gene lookup returns CDR1 SGHNT and CDR2 YENEEA. The germline V and J ends were trimmed by 5 bases and 5 bases, with 11 bases remaining between them. This CDR3 is 13 amino acids long. Regarding this clone: What it recognizes is unknown.

The chain has TRBV11-3 and TRBJ2-3; perhaps D is TRBD1 or TRBD2 (5 bases each). This receptor was obtained from a woman aged 25 to 39 in good health and CMV-seronegative. The sequencing input was PBMCs. The CDR3 here is CASSIRGRDTQYF. Here the CDR3 DNA reads TGTGCCAGCAGCATCCGGGGCCGAGATACGCAGTATTTT.